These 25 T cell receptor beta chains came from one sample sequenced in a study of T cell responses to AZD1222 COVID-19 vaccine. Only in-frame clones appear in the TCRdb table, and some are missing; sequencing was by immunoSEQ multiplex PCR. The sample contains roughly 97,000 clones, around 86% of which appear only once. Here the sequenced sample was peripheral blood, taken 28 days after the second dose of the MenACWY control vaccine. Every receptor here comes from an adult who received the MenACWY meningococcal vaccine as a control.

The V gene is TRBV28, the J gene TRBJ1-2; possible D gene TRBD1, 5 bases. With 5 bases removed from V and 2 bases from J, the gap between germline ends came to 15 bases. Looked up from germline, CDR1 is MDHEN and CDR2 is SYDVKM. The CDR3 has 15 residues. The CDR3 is CASSAPGGGNYGYTF. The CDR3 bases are TGTGCCAGCAGTGCCCCCGGGGGAGGCAACTATGGCTACACCTTC.

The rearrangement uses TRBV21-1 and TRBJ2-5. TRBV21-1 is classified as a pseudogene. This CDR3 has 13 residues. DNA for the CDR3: TGTGCCAGCAGCAAGAAGGAATCGGAGACCCAGTACTTC. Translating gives CASSKKESETQYF.

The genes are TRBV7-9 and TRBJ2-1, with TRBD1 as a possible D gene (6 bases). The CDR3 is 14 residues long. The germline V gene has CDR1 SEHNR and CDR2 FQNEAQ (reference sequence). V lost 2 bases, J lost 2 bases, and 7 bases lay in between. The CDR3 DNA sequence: TGTGCCAGCAGCTTAACAGGGCCCTACAATGAGCAGTTCTTC. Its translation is CASSLTGPYNEQFF. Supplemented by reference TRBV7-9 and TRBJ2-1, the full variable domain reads DTGVSQNPRHKITKRGQNVTFRCDPISEHNRLYWYRQTLGQGPEFLTYFQNEAQLEKSRLLSDRFSAERPKGSFSTLEIQRTEQGDSAMYLCASSLTGPYNEQFFGPGTRLTVL.

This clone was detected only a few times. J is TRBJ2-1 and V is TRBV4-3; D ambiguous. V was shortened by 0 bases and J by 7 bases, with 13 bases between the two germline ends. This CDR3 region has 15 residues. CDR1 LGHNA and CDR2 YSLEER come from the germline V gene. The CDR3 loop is CASSQDFDQTNEQFF. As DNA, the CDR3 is TGCGCCAGCAGCCAAGACTTCGACCAAACAAATGAGCAGTTCTTC.

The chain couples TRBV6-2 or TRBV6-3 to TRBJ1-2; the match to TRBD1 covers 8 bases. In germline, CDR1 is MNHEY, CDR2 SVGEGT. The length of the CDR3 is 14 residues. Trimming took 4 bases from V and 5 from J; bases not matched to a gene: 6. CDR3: CASSSGTGQYGYTF. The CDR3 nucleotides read TGTGCCAGCAGTTCGGGGACAGGACAATATGGCTACACCTTC.

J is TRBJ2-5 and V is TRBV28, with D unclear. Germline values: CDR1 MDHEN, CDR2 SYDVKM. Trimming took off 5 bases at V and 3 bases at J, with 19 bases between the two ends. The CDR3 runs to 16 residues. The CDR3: CASSPTLIGLEETQYF. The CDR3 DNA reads TGTGCCAGCAGTCCTACCCTGATAGGGTTGGAAGAGACCCAGTACTTC.

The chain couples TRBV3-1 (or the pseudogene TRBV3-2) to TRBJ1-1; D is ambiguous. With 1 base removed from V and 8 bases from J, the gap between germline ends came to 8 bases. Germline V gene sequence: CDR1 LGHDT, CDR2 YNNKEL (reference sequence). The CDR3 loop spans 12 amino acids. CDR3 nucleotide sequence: TGTGCCAGCAGCCAAGGGTACCTAGAAGCTTTCTTT. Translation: CASSQGYLEAFF.

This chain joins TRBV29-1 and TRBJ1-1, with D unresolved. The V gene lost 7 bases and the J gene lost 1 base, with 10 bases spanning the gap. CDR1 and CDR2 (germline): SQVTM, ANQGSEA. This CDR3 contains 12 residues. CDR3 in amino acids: CSAEPGNTEAFF. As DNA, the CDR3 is TGCAGCGCAGAACCGGGGAACACTGAAGCTTTCTTT.

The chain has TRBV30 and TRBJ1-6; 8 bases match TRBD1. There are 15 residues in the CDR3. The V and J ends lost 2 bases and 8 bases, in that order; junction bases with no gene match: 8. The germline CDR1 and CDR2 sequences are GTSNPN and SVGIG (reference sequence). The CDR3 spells CAWSTPGQEYSPLHF. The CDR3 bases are TGTGCCTGGAGTACCCCGGGACAGGAGTATTCACCCCTCCACTTT.

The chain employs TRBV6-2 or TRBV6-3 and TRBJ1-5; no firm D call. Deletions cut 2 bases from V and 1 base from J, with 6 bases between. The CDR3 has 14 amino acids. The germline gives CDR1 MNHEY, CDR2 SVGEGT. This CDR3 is CASSYGGSNQPQHF. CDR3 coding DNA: TGTGCCAGCAGTTACGGAGGGAGCAATCAGCCCCAGCATTTT.

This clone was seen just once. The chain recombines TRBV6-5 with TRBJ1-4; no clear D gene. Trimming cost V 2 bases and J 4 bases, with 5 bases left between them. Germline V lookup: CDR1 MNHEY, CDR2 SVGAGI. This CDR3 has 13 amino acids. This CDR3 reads CASSYAVNEKLFF. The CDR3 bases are TGTGCCAGCAGTTACGCGGTTAATGAAAAACTGTTTTTT.

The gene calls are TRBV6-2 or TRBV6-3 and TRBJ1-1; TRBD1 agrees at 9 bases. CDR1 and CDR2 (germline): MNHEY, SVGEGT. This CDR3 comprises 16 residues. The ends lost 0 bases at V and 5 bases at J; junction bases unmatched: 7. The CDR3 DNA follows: TGTGCCAGCAGTTACTCGGCGACAGGGGGAGGGACTGAAGCTTTCTTT. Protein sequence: CASSYSATGGGTEAFF.

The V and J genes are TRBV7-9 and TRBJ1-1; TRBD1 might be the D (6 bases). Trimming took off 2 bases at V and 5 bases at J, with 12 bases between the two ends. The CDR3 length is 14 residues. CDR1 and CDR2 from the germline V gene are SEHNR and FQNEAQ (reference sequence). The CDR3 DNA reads TGTGCCAGCAGCTTAACGGGGGCCCTGACTGAAGCTTTCTTT. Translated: CASSLTGALTEAFF.

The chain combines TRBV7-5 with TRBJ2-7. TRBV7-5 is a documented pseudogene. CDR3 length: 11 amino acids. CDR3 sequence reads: CVRSLNVEQYF. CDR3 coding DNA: TGTGTCAGAAGCTTAAATGTCGAGCAGTACTTC.

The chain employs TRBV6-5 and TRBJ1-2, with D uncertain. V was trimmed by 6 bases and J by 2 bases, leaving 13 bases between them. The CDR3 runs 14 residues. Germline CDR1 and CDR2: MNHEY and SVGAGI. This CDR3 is CASRPTGRNYGYTF. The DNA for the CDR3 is TGTGCCAGCAGACCGACTGGGCGGAACTATGGCTACACCTTC.

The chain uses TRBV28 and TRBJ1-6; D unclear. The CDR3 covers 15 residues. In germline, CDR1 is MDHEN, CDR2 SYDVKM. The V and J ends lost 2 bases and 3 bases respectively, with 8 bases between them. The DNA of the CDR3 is TGTGCCAGCAGTTTACTAGGCCGCTATAATTCACCCCTCCACTTT. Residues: CASSLLGRYNSPLHF.

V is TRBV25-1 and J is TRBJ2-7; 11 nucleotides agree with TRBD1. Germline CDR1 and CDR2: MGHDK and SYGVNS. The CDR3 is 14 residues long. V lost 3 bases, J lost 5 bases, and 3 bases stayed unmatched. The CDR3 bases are TGTGCCAGCAGTGAGGACAGGGGGCATCACGAGCAGTACTTC. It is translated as CASSEDRGHHEQYF.

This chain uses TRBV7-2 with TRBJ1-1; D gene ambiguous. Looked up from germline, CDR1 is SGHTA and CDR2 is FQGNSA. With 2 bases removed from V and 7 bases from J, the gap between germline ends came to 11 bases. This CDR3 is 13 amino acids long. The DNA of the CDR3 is TGTGCCAGCAGCTTACCCCCCATGATTGAAGCTTTCTTT. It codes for CASSLPPMIEAFF.

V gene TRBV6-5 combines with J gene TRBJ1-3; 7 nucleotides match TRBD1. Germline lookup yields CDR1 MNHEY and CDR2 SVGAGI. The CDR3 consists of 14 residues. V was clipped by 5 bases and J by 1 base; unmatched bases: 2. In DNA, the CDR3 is TGTGCCAGCAGTCGACAGGGTTCTGGAAACACCATATATTTT. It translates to CASSRQGSGNTIYF.

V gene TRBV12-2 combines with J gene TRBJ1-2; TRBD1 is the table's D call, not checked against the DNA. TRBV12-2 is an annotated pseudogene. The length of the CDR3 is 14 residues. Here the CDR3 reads CASRLVRQGEGYTF. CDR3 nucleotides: TGTGCAAGTCGCTTAGTTCGACAGGGGGAAGGCTACACCTTC.

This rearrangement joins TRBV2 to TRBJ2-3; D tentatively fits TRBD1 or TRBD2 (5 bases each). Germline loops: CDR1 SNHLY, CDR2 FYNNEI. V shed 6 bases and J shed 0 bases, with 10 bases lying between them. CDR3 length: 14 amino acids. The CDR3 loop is CASRWGRSTDTQYF. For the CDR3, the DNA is TGTGCCAGCAGATGGGGGAGAAGCACAGATACGCAGTATTTT.

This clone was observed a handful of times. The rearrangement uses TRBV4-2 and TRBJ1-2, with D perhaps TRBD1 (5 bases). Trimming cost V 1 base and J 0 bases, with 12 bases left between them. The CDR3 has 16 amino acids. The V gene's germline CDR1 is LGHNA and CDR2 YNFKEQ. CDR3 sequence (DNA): TGTGCCAGCAGCCAAGGCGGGGCGGTAGCTAACTATGGCTACACCTTC. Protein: CASSQGGAVANYGYTF.

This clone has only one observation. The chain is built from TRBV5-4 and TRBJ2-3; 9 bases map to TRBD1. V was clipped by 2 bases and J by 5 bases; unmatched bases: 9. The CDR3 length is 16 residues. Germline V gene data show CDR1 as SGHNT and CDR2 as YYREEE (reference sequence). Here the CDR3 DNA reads TGTGCCAGCAGCTTTGGGGACAGGGATTTAAGAGATACGCAGTATTTT. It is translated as CASSFGDRDLRDTQYF.

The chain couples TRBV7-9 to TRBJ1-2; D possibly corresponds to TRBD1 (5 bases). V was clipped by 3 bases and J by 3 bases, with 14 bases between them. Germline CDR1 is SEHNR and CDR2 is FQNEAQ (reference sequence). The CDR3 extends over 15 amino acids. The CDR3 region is CASSLGRVSDYGYTF. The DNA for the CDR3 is TGTGCCAGCAGCTTGGGCAGGGTGAGCGACTATGGCTACACCTTC.

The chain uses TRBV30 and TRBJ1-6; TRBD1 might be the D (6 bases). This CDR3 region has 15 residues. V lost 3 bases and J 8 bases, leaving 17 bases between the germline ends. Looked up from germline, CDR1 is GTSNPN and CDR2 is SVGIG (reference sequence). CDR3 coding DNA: TGTGCCTGGAGCGGCCAAGGGGGGCGGGATTCACCCCTCCACTTT. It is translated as CAWSGQGGRDSPLHF.